The TCR beta chain described here comes from a study of blood T cell repertoires in COVID-19. Study-wide background: Acute and convalescent COVID-19 specimens originated in the United States, Italy and Spain. The cDNA or gDNA used as material had been derived from T cells, B-cell-depleted T cells, or PBMCs.

Authors' methods: By means of reference gene primer amplification, nucleated cell counts were estimated. The protocol was immunoSEQ multiplex PCR, while the TCRdb copy is restricted to in-frame clones and leaves out a portion. D and trimming come from the DNA, and the V and J calls and clone size come from that table. The repertoire holds 70,000 or so clones, with more than 85% as singletons. The V gene's germline CDR1 is KGHSH and CDR2 LQKENI. The ends were cut back, 1 base at V and 3 bases at J, with 12 bases in the middle. This CDR3 spans 15 amino acids. The sequenced material came from peripheral blood. The V gene is TRBV18, the J gene TRBJ2-5, with no clear D. This TCR was recovered from a man between 60 and 70 years old with acute or convalescent COVID-19. CDR3 nucleotides: TGTGCCAGCTCACCACGAAGCCAGGTTGAAGAGACCCAGTACTTC. As protein: CASSPRSQVEETQYF.